The 18 T cell receptor beta chains reported below all come from one sample, sequenced in a study of cytomegalovirus exposure and HLA in healthy donors. TCRdb's table, derived via immunoSEQ multiplex PCR, lists solely in-frame clones and lacks some. The sample consists of about 130,000 clones, roughly 95% of them appearing once. The sequenced sample consisted of PBMCs. The source of these receptors is a man between 18 and 35 years old in good health and CMV-seronegative.

V is TRBV5-1 and J is TRBJ2-3, with 10 bases fitting TRBD2. The CDR3 is made up of 15 amino acids. Germline V CDR1 and CDR2: SGHRS, YFSETQ. V was clipped by 5 bases and J by 5 bases; unmatched bases: 8. The CDR3 spells CASRPGTSARDTQYF. For the CDR3, the DNA is TGCGCCAGCAGACCCGGGACTAGCGCCCGAGATACGCAGTATTTT.

This sequence joins TRBV9 and TRBJ1-1, with TRBD1 matching 10 bases. CDR1 and CDR2 (germline): SGDLS, YYNGEE. The CDR3 is 17 amino acids. V lost 2 bases and J lost 4; bases outside the gene matches: 11. The CDR3 DNA follows: TGTGCCAGCAGCGTGGAGGACAGGGGGTGGGTGGGCACTGAAGCTTTCTTT. Translated, it gives CASSVEDRGWVGTEAFF.

This clone has only one observation. This chain uses TRBV5-6 with TRBJ1-1; D is perhaps TRBD1 (5 bases). Germline V gene lookup returns CDR1 SGHDT and CDR2 YYEEEE. The CDR3 consists of 12 residues. V was trimmed by 4 bases and J by 7 bases, leaving 11 bases between them. CDR3 sequence: CASSVGRGEAFF. CDR3 DNA sequence: TGTGCCAGCAGCGTCGGGAGGGGTGAAGCTTTCTTT.

The gene calls are TRBV30 and TRBJ1-2; D possibly corresponds to TRBD1 (6 bases). Deletions cut 5 bases from V and 6 bases from J, with 16 bases between. The germline V gene encodes CDR1 GTSNPN and CDR2 SVGIG (reference sequence). The CDR3 covers 13 residues. The CDR3 spells CAWPRGGLDGYTF. The CDR3, as DNA: TGTGCCTGGCCAAGGGGGGGGCTGGATGGCTACACCTTC.

CDR3 amino acids: CASSQYDREGYNEQFF. The CDR3 DNA sequence: TGCGCCAGCAGCCAATATGACAGGGAAGGATATAATGAGCAGTTCTTC. The J gene is TRBJ2-1, the V gene TRBV4-3, with 7 bases lining up with TRBD1. V gave up 2 bases and J gave up 7 bases; unmatched junction bases: 11. In germline, CDR1 is LGHNA, CDR2 YSLEER. The CDR3 totals 16 residues.

The rearrangement uses TRBV7-5 and TRBJ2-6; TRBD1, as called in the table, went unchecked against the DNA. TRBV7-5 corresponds to a pseudogene. The CDR3 is made up of 18 amino acids. CDR3 nucleotides: TGTGCCAGAAGCTTAAAGGGGGACGAAACCTCTGGGGCCAACGTCCTGACTTTC. It yields the protein CARSLKGDETSGANVLTF.

V gene TRBV14 combines with J gene TRBJ2-7, with 10 bases fitting TRBD2. From germline, CDR1 is SGHDN and CDR2 FVKESK. The junction had 8 bases not matched to a gene; V was cut back by 0 bases and J by 6 bases. The CDR3 spans 16 residues. The chain's CDR3 is CASSQDNLAGALEQYF. As DNA, the CDR3 is TGTGCCAGCAGCCAAGATAATCTAGCGGGAGCTCTCGAGCAGTACTTC.

This chain uses TRBV5-1 with TRBJ2-3; D may be TRBD2 (6 bases). CDR3 length: 13 residues. V lost 0 bases to trimming and J lost 5 bases, with 7 bases between them. CDR1 SGHRS and CDR2 YFSETQ come from the germline V gene. CDR3 region: CASSLAGVDTQYF. The CDR3 DNA is TGCGCCAGCAGCTTGGCGGGAGTAGATACGCAGTATTTT.

V and J are TRBV28 and TRBJ1-2; a possible D gene is TRBD1 (5 bases). The CDR3 extends over 12 amino acids. Per the germline V gene, CDR1 is MDHEN and CDR2 is SYDVKM. V was pared by 3 bases and J by 11 bases, with 13 bases between. The CDR3 DNA reads as TGTGCCAGCAGTTTCCTCGGGGGGGTGTACACCTTC. Its translation is CASSFLGGVYTF.

V and J are TRBV27 and TRBJ2-7; the D gene is possibly TRBD2 (6 bases). Trimming stripped 2 bases from V and 4 bases from J, with 15 bases between. Looked up from germline, CDR1 is MNHEY and CDR2 is SMNVEV (reference sequence). CDR3 length equals 15 residues. The CDR3 is CASSLAGGEEYEQYF. DNA of the CDR3: TGTGCCAGCAGTTTAGCTGGCGGGGAAGAATACGAGCAGTACTTC.

The chain is built from TRBV27 and TRBJ2-3; D call uncertain. The V gene's germline CDR1 is MNHEY and CDR2 SMNVEV (reference sequence). The V and J ends lost 6 bases and 4 bases respectively, with 5 bases between them. CDR3 size: 11 residues. CDR3: CASSTADTQYF. The DNA for the CDR3 is TGTGCCAGCAGCACGGCAGATACGCAGTATTTT.

The V and J genes are TRBV29-1 and TRBJ1-2; 11 nucleotides match TRBD1. Trimming at V came to 3 bases and at J to 6 bases, leaving 6 bases not matched to a gene. Germline lookup yields CDR1 SQVTM and CDR2 ANQGSEA. This CDR3 has 14 amino acids. The CDR3 reads CSVEADRGRDGYTF. CDR3 nucleotide sequence: TGCAGCGTTGAGGCGGACAGGGGGCGGGATGGCTACACCTTC.

The chain combines TRBV18 with TRBJ2-5; TRBD2 matches at 14 bases. The junction had 7 bases not matched to a gene; V was cut back by 3 bases and J by 7 bases. This CDR3 comprises 16 residues. Germline V CDR1 and CDR2: KGHSH, LQKENI. Here the CDR3 reads CASSPGTSGSDRTQYF. The CDR3 DNA reads TGTGCCAGCTCACCCGGGACTAGCGGGAGTGATAGGACCCAGTACTTC.

The genes are TRBV2 and TRBJ2-7, with D possibly TRBD2 on 5 matching bases. The germline V and J ends were trimmed by 6 bases and 3 bases, with 18 bases remaining between them. Germline assignment: CDR1 SNHLY and CDR2 FYNNEI. CDR3 size: 15 residues. CDR3 amino acids: CASSADYSKHYEQYF. The DNA of the CDR3 is TGTGCCAGCAGCGCCGACTACTCAAAACACTACGAGCAGTACTTC.

This clone appeared a single time. The V and J genes are TRBV6-4 and TRBJ2-7, with D perhaps matching TRBD1 (5 bases). The V end was cut by 3 bases, the J end by 1 base, with 7 bases between. The germline V gene has CDR1 MRHNA and CDR2 SNTAGT. The CDR3 spans 13 residues. The CDR3 spells CASSEGPSYEQYF. Written as DNA, the CDR3 is TGTGCCAGCAGTGAGGGGCCTTCCTACGAGCAGTACTTC.

This clone was seen once. The chain uses TRBV28 and TRBJ2-7; the match to TRBD2 covers 8 bases. CDR1 is MDHEN and CDR2 is SYDVKM in the germline V gene. V shed 7 bases and J 0 bases; nucleotides not matched to a gene: 5. The CDR3 contains 14 residues. CDR3 in DNA: TGTGCCAGCACTGTCGCGGGAGGCTCCTACGAGCAGTACTTC. It encodes CASTVAGGSYEQYF.

The V call is TRBV6-5, the J call TRBJ1-1; TRBD1 aligns across 11 bases. Per the germline V gene, CDR1 is MNHEY and CDR2 is SVGAGI. V was pared by 1 base and J by 6 bases, with 4 bases of the junction left unmatched. CDR3 length: 15 residues. Written as DNA, the CDR3 is TGTGCCAGCAGTTACTGGACAGGGGGCGATGCTGAAGCTTTCTTT. Its protein product is CASSYWTGGDAEAFF.

This clone was found once. The chain couples TRBV7-9 to TRBJ2-5, with D perhaps TRBD2 (6 bases). Germline CDR1 SEHNR, CDR2 FQNEAQ (reference sequence). Trimming removed 1 base from V and 4 bases from J, with 10 bases in between. The CDR3 runs 14 residues. CDR3 sequence (DNA): TGTGCCAGCAGCTTAGTTCTGGGGGGAGAGACCCAGTACTTC. The encoded protein is CASSLVLGGETQYF.